Below, 5 T cell receptor beta chains from the same sample are listed, as sequenced in a study of shared clonotypes between healthy human individuals. TCRdb's table, derived via immunoSEQ multiplex PCR, lists solely in-frame clones and lacks some. Of roughly 1,100,000 clones in the sample, around 76% were seen once. Material: memory CD4+ T cells sorted from blood. Subset given: CD45RA-negative fraction. Every receptor here comes from a man aged 18 to 35 in good health.

This chain uses TRBV7-9 with TRBJ1-4; D remains unclear. Germline V gene lookup returns CDR1 SEHNR and CDR2 FQNEAQ (reference sequence). Trimming took off 1 base at V and 8 bases at J, with 8 bases between the two ends. The CDR3 is 13 amino acids. In nucleotides, the CDR3 is TGTGCCAGCAGCTTAGGGTTCGGGGAAAAACTGTTTTTT. Amino acids: CASSLGFGEKLFF.

V gene TRBV11-2 combines with J gene TRBJ2-1; 7 bases agree with TRBD2. The CDR3 length is 15 residues. The V and J ends lost 7 bases and 6 bases, in that order; junction bases with no gene match: 12. The germline V gene encodes CDR1 SGHAT and CDR2 FQNNGV. CDR3 sequence reads: CASNPSGLGGNEQFF. CDR3 bases: TGTGCCAGCAACCCTTCAGGACTAGGTGGCAATGAGCAGTTCTTC.

V is TRBV19 and J is TRBJ2-1; 7 nucleotides align to TRBD2. The J segment lost 8 bases and the V segment lost 4 bases, leaving 11 bases of the junction unmatched. CDR3 size: 15 residues. Germline CDR1 and CDR2: LNHDA and SQIVND (reference sequence). The CDR3 sequence is CASSTLGGGPDEQFF. The CDR3 DNA sequence: TGTGCCAGTAGTACCCTCGGGGGAGGGCCGGATGAGCAGTTCTTC.

CDR3 nucleotides: TGTGCCAGCAGCCAAGAGCCCAGCTCTCAAAGGTCGGGTCGCACAGATACGCAGTATTTT. Translated, it gives CASSQEPSSQRSGRTDTQYF. The chain uses TRBV4-2 and TRBJ2-3, with D hard to call. The CDR3 runs to 20 residues. Germline V CDR1 and CDR2: LGHNA, YNFKEQ. The V gene lost 0 bases and the J gene lost 1 base, with 23 bases spanning the gap.

The chain uses TRBV5-1 and TRBJ2-2; D ambiguous. V lost 0 bases and J lost 1, with 7 bases in between. Germline V gives CDR1 SGHRS, CDR2 YFSETQ. CDR3 length: 15 amino acids. CDR3 residues: CASSLDSKNTGELFF. The DNA for the CDR3 is TGCGCCAGCAGCTTGGACAGTAAGAACACCGGGGAGCTGTTTTTT.